This note documents a single T cell receptor (beta chain) sequence. The antigen is unknown. This CDR3 has 16 amino acids. With V trimmed by 5 bases and J by 5 bases, 10 bases remained unmatched. CDR1 is SGHTA, CDR2 FQGNSA, per germline. The data derive from a study of cytomegalovirus exposure and HLA in healthy donors. The overall study: Among the roughly 380 donors who were genotyped, over 70% fell in the genetic ancestry cluster that is associated with self-reported Caucasian donors. Study findings and constraints: It emerged from a later analysis that several of the most significant clusters appeared to be linked to common viral pathogens.

In the PCR, 60 Vbeta and 13 Jbeta primers were used. The method was immunoSEQ multiplex PCR; TCRdb's version includes in-frame clones alone and lacks a portion of them. The data show 150,000 to 200,000 clones, roughly 80% seen once. The clonotype was recovered from a man aged 45 to 65 in good health and CMV-seropositive. Sequenced: PBMCs. This sequence joins TRBV7-2 and TRBJ2-1; 9 bases are shared with TRBD2. CDR3 bases: TGTGCCAGCAGCCCCGGCAGCCTAGCGGGGAACAATGAGCAGTTCTTC. Its protein is CASSPGSLAGNNEQFF. The entire variable domain, with the rest obtained from reference TRBV7-2 and TRBJ2-1, is as follows: GAGVSQSPSNKVTEKGKDVELRCDPISGHTALYWYRQSLGQGLEFLIYFQGNSAPDKSGLPSDRFSAERTGGSVSTLTIQRTQQEDSAVYLCASSPGSLAGNNEQFFGPGTRLTVL.